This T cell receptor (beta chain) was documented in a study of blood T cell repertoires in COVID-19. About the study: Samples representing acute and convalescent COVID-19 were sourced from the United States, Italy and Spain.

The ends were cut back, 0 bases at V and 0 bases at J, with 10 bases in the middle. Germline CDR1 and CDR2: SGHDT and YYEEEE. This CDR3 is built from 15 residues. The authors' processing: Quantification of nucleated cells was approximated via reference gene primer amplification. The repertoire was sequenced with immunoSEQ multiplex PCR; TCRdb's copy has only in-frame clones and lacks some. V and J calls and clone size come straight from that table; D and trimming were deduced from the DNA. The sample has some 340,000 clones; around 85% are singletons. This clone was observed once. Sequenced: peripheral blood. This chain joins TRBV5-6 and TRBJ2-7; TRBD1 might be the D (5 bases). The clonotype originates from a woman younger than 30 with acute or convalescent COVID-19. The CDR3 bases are TGTGCCAGCAGCTTGGTATCAGGGATCTCCTACGAGCAGTACTTC. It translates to CASSLVSGISYEQYF.